These T cell receptor beta chains were read from a single sample in a study of T cells in Graves' hyperthyroidism and ophthalmopathy. TCRdb re-analysed the multiplex PCR reads in MiXCR, keeping a single row per CDR3 protein. The table has about 300,000 distinct CDR3 sequences, less than 30% seen once. The source material was blood. These receptors came from a middle-aged man with Graves' hyperthyroidism that later progressed to Graves' ophthalmopathy. Each CDR3 is given with its conserved first and last residue. Each record gives: J gene, V gene, clone size, D gene, CDR3 protein, CDR3 DNA. A D gene is named only where the DNA matches it firmly. A row's size may be missing; if present it is once, few, many or a size class.

>TRBJ2-7|TRBV20-1|many|TRBD1
CSAKRDSREQYF
TGCAGTGCTAAACGGGACAGTCGCGAGCAGTACTTC
>TRBJ2-4|TRBV29-1|many|TRBD1
CSVGAIGQGVNIQYF
TGCAGCGTTGGGGCCATTGGACAGGGAGTAAACATTCAGTACTTC
>TRBJ2-5|TRBV3-1|many|.
CASSQGLGGQETQYF
TGTGCCAGCAGCCAAGGGTTAGGGGGCCAAGAGACCCAGTACTTC
>TRBJ2-5|TRBV15|many|.
CATSRDLETQYF
TGTGCCACCAGCAGAGATTTGGAGACCCAGTACTTC
>TRBJ1-1|TRBV5-6|.|.
CASRVNRDLEAFF
TGTGCCAGCAGAGTCAACCGGGACCTCGAAGCTTTCTTT
>TRBJ1-5|TRBV12-3/TRBV12-4|.|.
CASSYPQRPQHF
TGTGCCAGCTCATACCCTCAGAGACCCCAGCATTTT
>TRBJ1-1|TRBV27|.|.
CASSLKVWDKAFF
TGTGCCAGCAGTTTAAAAGTTTGGGATAAAGCTTTCTTT
>TRBJ1-2|TRBV20-1|.|TRBD1
CSARDLGQGANYGYTF
TGCAGTGCTAGAGACCTCGGACAGGGGGCTAACTATGGCTACACCTTC
>TRBJ2-6|TRBV15|many|.
CATSIQWDSGANVLTF
TGTGCCACCAGCATCCAATGGGACTCTGGGGCCAACGTCCTGACTTTC
>TRBJ2-7|TRBV27|many|.
CASSLSPTPYRYEQYF
TGTGCCAGCAGTTTATCCCCAACCCCCTACCGCTACGAGCAGTACTTC